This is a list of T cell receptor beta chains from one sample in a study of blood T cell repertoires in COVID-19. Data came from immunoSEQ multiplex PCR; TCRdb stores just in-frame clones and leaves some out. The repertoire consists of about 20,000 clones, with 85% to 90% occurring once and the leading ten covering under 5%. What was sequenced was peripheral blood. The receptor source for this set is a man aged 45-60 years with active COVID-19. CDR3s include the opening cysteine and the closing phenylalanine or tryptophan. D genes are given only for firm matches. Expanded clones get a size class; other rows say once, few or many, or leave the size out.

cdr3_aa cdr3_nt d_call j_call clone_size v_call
CASRETGTNSPLHF TGCGCCAGCAGGGAGACAGGAACAAATTCACCCCTCCACTTT . TRBJ1-6 . TRBV5-1
CASSQTKLRGSNQPQHF TGCGCCAGCAGCCAAACCAAACTACGGGGTAGCAATCAGCCCCAGCATTTT . TRBJ1-5 few TRBV4-1
CASSLAARNEQFF TGTGCCAGCAGCTTGGCAGCGAGGAATGAGCAGTTCTTC . TRBJ2-1 . TRBV7-9
CASSPLGSGGFSTDTQYF TGCGCCAGCAGCCCCCTGGGTAGCGGGGGTTTCAGCACAGATACGCAGTATTTT TRBD2 TRBJ2-3 . TRBV4-1
CASNPGGLPGYTF TGTGCTTCTAATCCGGGGGGTCTACCTGGCTACACCTTC . TRBJ1-2 . TRBV30
CASSYYPPGQPQHF TGTGCCAGCAGTTACTATCCTCCGGGGCAGCCCCAGCATTTT . TRBJ1-5 . TRBV6-2/TRBV6-3
CASSSGQLNQPQHF TGTGCCAGCAGTTCGGGACAGCTCAATCAGCCCCAGCATTTT TRBD1 TRBJ1-5 . TRBV28
CATSSGLGDQPQHF TGTGCCACCAGCAGTGGACTTGGGGATCAGCCCCAGCATTTT . TRBJ1-5 . TRBV15
CASSFQIFSEAFF TGTGCCAGCAGCTTTCAGATATTTTCTGAAGCTTTCTTT . TRBJ1-1 . TRBV5-4
CASSLTRGREQYF TGTGCCAGCAGCTTGACGCGGGGGCGAGAGCAGTACTTC . TRBJ2-7 . TRBV7-8
CASSGLSSGNTIYF TGTGCCAGCAGCGGACTGAGCTCTGGAAACACCATATATTTT . TRBJ1-3 once TRBV2
CASSLASGRYNEQFF TGTGCCAGCAGCTTAGCTAGCGGGCGCTACAATGAGCAGTTCTTC TRBD2 TRBJ2-1 . TRBV7-8
CASSITGREKLFF TGTGCCAGTAGTATCACAGGGAGAGAAAAACTGTTTTTT . TRBJ1-4 . TRBV19
CASSQDRGGLSYGYTF TGCGCCAGCAGCCAAGATAGGGGGGGGCTTAGCTATGGCTACACCTTC . TRBJ1-2 . TRBV4-3
CASSIALSKEADTQYF TGTGCCAGTAGTATCGCCCTTAGTAAAGAAGCAGATACGCAGTATTTT . TRBJ2-3 . TRBV19
CASSLVSGSDREKLFF TGTGCCAGCAGCTTAGTATCAGGGTCGGACCGGGAAAAACTGTTTTTT . TRBJ1-4 . TRBV7-9
CASSATGGVGYTF TGTGCCAGCAGCGCTACAGGGGGCGTTGGCTACACCTTC TRBD1 TRBJ1-2 . TRBV11-2
CASSPEPGLAATNTGELFF TGTGCCAGTAGTCCAGAACCGGGACTAGCGGCCACGAACACCGGGGAGCTGTTTTTT TRBD2 TRBJ2-2 . TRBV19
CASNPGASGNSYNEQFF TGTGCCAGTAACCCTGGGGCTAGCGGTAACTCCTACAATGAGCAGTTCTTC TRBD2 TRBJ2-1 . TRBV19